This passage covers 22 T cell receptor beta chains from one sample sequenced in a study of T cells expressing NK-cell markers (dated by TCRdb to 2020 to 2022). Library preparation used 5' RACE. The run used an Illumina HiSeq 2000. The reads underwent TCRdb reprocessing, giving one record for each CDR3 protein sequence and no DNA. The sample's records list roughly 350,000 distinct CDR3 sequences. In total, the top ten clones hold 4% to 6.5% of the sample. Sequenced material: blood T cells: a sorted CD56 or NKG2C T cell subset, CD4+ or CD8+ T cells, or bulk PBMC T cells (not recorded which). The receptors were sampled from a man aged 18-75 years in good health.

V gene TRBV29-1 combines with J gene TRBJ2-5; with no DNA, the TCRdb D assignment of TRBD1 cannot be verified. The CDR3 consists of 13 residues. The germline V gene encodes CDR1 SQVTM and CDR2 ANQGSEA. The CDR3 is CSAKGTAQETQYF.

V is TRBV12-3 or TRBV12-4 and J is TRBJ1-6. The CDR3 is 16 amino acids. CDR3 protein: CASSLIYRQGDSPLHF.

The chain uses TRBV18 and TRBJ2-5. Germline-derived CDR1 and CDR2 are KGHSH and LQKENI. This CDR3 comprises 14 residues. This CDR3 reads CASSERVRKETQYF.

CDR3 in amino acids: CSADRGQVSEAFF. This chain connects TRBV29-1 to TRBJ1-1; the TRBD1 assignment by TCRdb is unverifiable without DNA. Germline-derived CDR1 and CDR2 are SQVTM and ANQGSEA. This CDR3 has 13 amino acids.

The CDR3 spells CASSVLADTGELFF. The V gene is TRBV6-5, the J gene TRBJ2-2. Per germline, CDR1 MNHEY and CDR2 SVGAGI. The CDR3 contains 14 residues.

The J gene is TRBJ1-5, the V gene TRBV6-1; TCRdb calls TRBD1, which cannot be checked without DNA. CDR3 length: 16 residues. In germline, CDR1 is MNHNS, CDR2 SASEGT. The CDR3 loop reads CASSPGQGISNQPQHF.

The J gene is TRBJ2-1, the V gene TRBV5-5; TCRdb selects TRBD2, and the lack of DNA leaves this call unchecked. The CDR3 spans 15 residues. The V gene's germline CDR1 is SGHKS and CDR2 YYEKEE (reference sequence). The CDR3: CASSLVMATSGEQFF. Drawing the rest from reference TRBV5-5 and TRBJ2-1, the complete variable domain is DAGVTQSPTHLIKTRGQQVTLRCSPISGHKSVSWYQQVLGQGPQFIFQYYEKEERGRGNFPDRFSARQFPNYSSELNVNALLLGDSALYLCASSLVMATSGEQFFGPGTRLTVL.

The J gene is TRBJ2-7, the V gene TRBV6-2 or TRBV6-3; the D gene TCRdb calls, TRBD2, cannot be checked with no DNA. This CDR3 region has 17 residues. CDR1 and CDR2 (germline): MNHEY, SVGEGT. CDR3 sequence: CASSYPPSASRTLEQYF.

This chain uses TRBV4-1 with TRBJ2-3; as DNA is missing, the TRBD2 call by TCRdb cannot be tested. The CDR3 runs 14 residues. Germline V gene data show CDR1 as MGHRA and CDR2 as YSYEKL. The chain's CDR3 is CASSPGPPTDTQYF.

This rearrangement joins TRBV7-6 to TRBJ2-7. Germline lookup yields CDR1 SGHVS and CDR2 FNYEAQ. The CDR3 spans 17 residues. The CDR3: CASSLDLRLRDSYEQYF.

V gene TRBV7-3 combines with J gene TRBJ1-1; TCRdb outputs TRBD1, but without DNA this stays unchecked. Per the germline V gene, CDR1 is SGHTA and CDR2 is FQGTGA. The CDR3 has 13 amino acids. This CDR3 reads CASSLYGGAEAFF.

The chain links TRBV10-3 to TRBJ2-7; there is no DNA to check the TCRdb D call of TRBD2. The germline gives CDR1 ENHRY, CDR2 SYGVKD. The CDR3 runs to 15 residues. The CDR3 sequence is CAISDTGLPLSEQYF.

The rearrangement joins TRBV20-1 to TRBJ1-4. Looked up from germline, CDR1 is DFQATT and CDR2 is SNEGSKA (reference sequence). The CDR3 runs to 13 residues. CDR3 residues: CSAQSGRREKLFF.

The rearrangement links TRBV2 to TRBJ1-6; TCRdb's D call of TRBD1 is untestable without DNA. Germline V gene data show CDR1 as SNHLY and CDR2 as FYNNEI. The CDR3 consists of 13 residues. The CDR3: CASTRGRNSPLHF.

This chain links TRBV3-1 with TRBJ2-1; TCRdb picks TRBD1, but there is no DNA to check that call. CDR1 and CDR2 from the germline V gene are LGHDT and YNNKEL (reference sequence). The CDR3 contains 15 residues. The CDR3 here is CASSQGGVRGNEQFF.

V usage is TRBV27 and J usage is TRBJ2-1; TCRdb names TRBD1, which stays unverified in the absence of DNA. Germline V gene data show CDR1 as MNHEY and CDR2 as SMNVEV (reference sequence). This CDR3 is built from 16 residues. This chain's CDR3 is CASSNQGAGSYNEQFF.

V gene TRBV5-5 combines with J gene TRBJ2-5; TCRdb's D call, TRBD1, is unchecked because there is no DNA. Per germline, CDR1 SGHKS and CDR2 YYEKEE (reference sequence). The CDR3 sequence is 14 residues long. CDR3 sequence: CASSPGGWQETQYF.

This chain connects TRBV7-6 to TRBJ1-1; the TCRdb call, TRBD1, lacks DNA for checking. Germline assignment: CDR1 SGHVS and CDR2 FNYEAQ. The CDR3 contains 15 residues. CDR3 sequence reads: CASTSRDRGYTEAFF. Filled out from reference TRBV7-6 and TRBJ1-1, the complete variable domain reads GAGVSQSPRYKVTKRGQDVALRCDPISGHVSLYWYRQALGQGPEFLTYFNYEAQQDKSGLPNDRFSAERPEGSISTLTIQRTEQRDSAMYRCASTSRDRGYTEAFFGQGTRLTVV.

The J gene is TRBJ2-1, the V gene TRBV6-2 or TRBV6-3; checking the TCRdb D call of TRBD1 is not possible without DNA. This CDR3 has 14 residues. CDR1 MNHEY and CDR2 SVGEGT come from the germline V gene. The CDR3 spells CASRFTSQGGEQFF.

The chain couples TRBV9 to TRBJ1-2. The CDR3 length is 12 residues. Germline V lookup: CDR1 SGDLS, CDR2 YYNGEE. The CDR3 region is CASSGLRSGYTF.

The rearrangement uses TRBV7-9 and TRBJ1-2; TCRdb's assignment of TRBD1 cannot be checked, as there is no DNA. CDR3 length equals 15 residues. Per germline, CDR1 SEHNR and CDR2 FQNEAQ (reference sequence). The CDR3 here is CASSLIGTANYGYTF.

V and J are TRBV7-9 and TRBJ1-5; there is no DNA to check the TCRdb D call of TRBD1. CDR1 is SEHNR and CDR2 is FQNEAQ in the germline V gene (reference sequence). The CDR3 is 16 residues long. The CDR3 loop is CASSLGAGGGNQPQHF.